These 8 T cell receptor beta chains share one sample of origin, sequenced in a study of T-cell reconstitution after alpha-beta-depleted transplantation in children. Preparation of the TCRbeta library was carried out with unique molecular identifiers. TCRdb reanalysed the PCR reads using MiXCR and keeps one entry per CDR3 protein. The sample lists hundreds of thousands of distinct CDR3 sequences, around 16% seen once, with approximately 3% in the top ten. The sequencing here drew on PBMCs from the stem cell graft donor, taken from the stem cell graft. The receptors come from a human donor who donated a stem cell graft to a child with acute lymphoblastic leukemia.

Turning to this clonotype: A much bigger clone sits one base away, suggesting this may be a read error. The J gene is TRBJ2-5, the V gene TRBV5-1; TRBD1 matches 7 bases. Germline CDR1 and CDR2: SGHRS and YFSETQ. The CDR3 is 14 residues long. V was pared by 2 bases and J by 5 bases, with 6 bases of the junction left unmatched. CDR3 DNA sequence: TGCGCCAGCAGCTTCTCGACAGGGAATGAGACCCAGTACTTC. The encoded protein is CASSFSTGNETQYF.

The J gene is TRBJ1-2, the V gene TRBV12-3 or TRBV12-4; D may be TRBD1 (6 bases). V dropped 5 bases and J dropped 5 bases, with 18 bases sitting between them. The length of the CDR3 is 15 residues. The CDR3 sequence: CASSLGASHGYGYTF. CDR3 DNA: TGTGCCAGCAGTCTGGGGGCAAGTCACGGGTATGGCTACACCTTC.

The rearrangement uses TRBV5-5 and TRBJ1-5; D is unresolved. The germline V gene has CDR1 SGHKS and CDR2 YYEKEE (reference sequence). The CDR3 contains 15 residues. V was clipped by 1 base and J by 15 bases, with 23 bases between them. In DNA form, the CDR3 reads TGTGCCAGCAGCTTGTCAGTCGAGCCCGCCTTAGTGAGGCATTTT. Protein sequence: CASSLSVEPALVRHF. The full variable domain, completed using reference TRBV5-5 and TRBJ1-5, is DAGVTQSPTHLIKTRGQQVTLRCSPISGHKSVSWYQQVLGQGPQFIFQYYEKEERGRGNFPDRFSARQFPNYSSELNVNALLLGDSALYLCASSLSVEPALVRHFGDGTRLSIL.

This chain joins TRBV24-1 and TRBJ2-3, with D possibly TRBD1 on 6 matching bases. The CDR3 spans 14 residues. Trimming took off 0 bases at V and 5 bases at J, with 8 bases between the two ends. Germline values: CDR1 KGHDR, CDR2 SFDVKD. The CDR3 protein is CATSDLLDRDTQYF. Here the CDR3 DNA reads TGTGCCACCAGTGATTTGTTGGACAGAGATACGCAGTATTTT.

This clonotype was seen at least ten times. The rearrangement links TRBV7-2 to TRBJ2-7; unclear D gene. The V end was cut by 5 bases, the J end by 7 bases, with 9 bases between. Germline V gene lookup returns CDR1 SGHTA and CDR2 FQGNSA. The length of the CDR3 is 11 residues. CDR3 coding DNA: TGTGCCAGCAGCCTGAACAGTGAGCAGTACTTC. Protein sequence: CASSLNSEQYF.

This clonotype has more than one count but fewer than ten. The genes are TRBV20-1 and TRBJ2-2; TRBD2 aligns across 12 bases. The CDR3 has 17 residues. Trimming removed 0 bases from V and 3 bases from J; junction bases left unmatched: 5. CDR1 and CDR2 from the germline V gene are DFQATT and SNEGSKA (reference sequence). The CDR3, as DNA: TGCAGTGCTAGAGATCTAGCGGGAGGGCCGGACACCGGGGAGCTGTTTTTT. It specifies CSARDLAGGPDTGELFF.

The chain is built from TRBV11-1 and TRBJ2-2, with unresolved D. Trimming shortened V by 7 bases and J by 4 bases, and 19 bases separated the two germline ends. The CDR3 sequence is 16 residues long. The V gene's germline CDR1 is SGHAT and CDR2 FQDESV (reference sequence). The CDR3 nucleotides are TGTGCCAGCACCTCTTACGGTCCCCTGGGCACCGGGGAGCTGTTTTTT. Translation gives CASTSYGPLGTGELFF.

This chain connects TRBV20-1 to TRBJ2-7, with D unclear. V dropped 6 bases and J dropped 0 bases, with 18 bases sitting between them. CDR3 length: 15 amino acids. Germline loops: CDR1 DFQATT, CDR2 SNEGSKA (reference sequence). CDR3 in amino acids: CSALPRYMSSYEQYF. The DNA of the CDR3 is TGCAGTGCCCTTCCCCGGTATATGAGCTCCTACGAGCAGTACTTC.